This TCR beta chain is from a study of T cells after yellow fever vaccination. Overall study: When fractions had low cell numbers, they were prepared with SMART-Seq v4 Ultra Low Input.

UMIs and a universal primer site were added when TCR cDNA was made by 5'RACE template switching. MiXCR, applied by TCRdb to the 5' RACE reads, yields one record per CDR3 protein. The top ten hold approximately 15% of the sample, which has some 300,000 distinct CDR3 sequences, roughly 8% seen once. Germline-derived CDR1 and CDR2 are GTSNPN and SVGIG (reference sequence). The CDR3 has 15 residues. With V trimmed by 6 bases and J by 2 bases, 8 bases remained unmatched. This clonotype showed up just a few times. Sequenced material: PBMCs, taken about 49 days after the first yellow fever vaccination. The clonotype originates from a young man who received the YFV17D yellow fever vaccine. The chain uses TRBV30 and TRBJ2-2, with TRBD2 matching over 8 bases. CDR3 in DNA: TGTGCCTGCCTGATTGCGGGGGGAAACACCGGGGAGCTGTTTTTT. Its protein product is CACLIAGGNTGELFF. The full variable domain, its missing parts supplied by reference TRBV30 and TRBJ2-2, is SQTIHQWPATLVQPVGSPLSLECTVEGTSNPNLYWYRQAAGRGLQLLFYSVGIGQISSEVPQNLSASRPQDRQFILSSKKLLLSDSGFYLCACLIAGGNTGELFFGEGSRLTVL.